A selection of T cell receptor beta chains follows, all from one sample in a study of blood T cell repertoires in COVID-19. Profiled with immunoSEQ multiplex PCR; TCRdb holds only in-frame clones, not every one. The sample holds some 190,000 clones, approximately 86% seen once. Sequencing used peripheral blood. Every receptor here comes from a man aged 30 to 39 with acute or convalescent COVID-19. Each CDR3 is given with its conserved first and last residue. The order of the fields is V gene, clone size, D gene, J gene, CDR3 DNA, CDR3 protein. A D gene is named only where the DNA matches it firmly. Rows may omit the clone size; those that give it use once, few, many or a size class.

V gene: TRBV6-4; clone size: -; D gene: TRBD2; J gene: TRBJ2-3; CDR3 DNA: TGTGCCAGCAGTGGGACTAGCGGGGCAGATACGCAGTATTTT; CDR3 protein: CASSGTSGADTQYF
V gene: TRBV5-4; clone size: -; D gene: TRBD1; J gene: TRBJ2-1; CDR3 DNA: TGTGCCAGCAACTTACAGGGGTTATACAATGAGCAGTTCTTC; CDR3 protein: CASNLQGLYNEQFF
V gene: TRBV11-2; clone size: -; D gene: TRBD2; J gene: TRBJ2-1; CDR3 DNA: TGTGCCAGCAGCTCTGGCATTCGAGTAGCGGGAATGTATGAGCAGTTCTTC; CDR3 protein: CASSSGIRVAGMYEQFF
V gene: TRBV28; clone size: -; D gene: -; J gene: TRBJ1-6; CDR3 DNA: TGTGCCAGCAGCTCCATGCGGGGCGGTAATTCACCCCTCCACTTT; CDR3 protein: CASSSMRGGNSPLHF
V gene: TRBV25-1; clone size: -; D gene: -; J gene: TRBJ1-4; CDR3 DNA: TGTGCCAGCAGTGACCAGGTTAAACTGTTTTTT; CDR3 protein: CASSDQVKLFF
V gene: TRBV4-1; clone size: -; D gene: TRBD2; J gene: TRBJ2-1; CDR3 DNA: TGCGCCAGCAGCCGCACCTCCGGGACTAGCGCTTACAATGAGCAGTTCTTC; CDR3 protein: CASSRTSGTSAYNEQFF
V gene: TRBV10-3; clone size: -; D gene: -; J gene: TRBJ2-7; CDR3 DNA: TGTGCCATCACTAGAGGCCAGGGTTTGGACGAGCAGTACTTC; CDR3 protein: CAITRGQGLDEQYF
V gene: TRBV6-5; clone size: -; D gene: TRBD1; J gene: TRBJ1-5; CDR3 DNA: TGTGCCAGCAGTTCCTCCGGGACAGGTAACAATCAGCCCCAGCATTTT; CDR3 protein: CASSSSGTGNNQPQHF
V gene: TRBV29-1; clone size: -; D gene: -; J gene: TRBJ2-7; CDR3 DNA: TGCAGCGTTGTAGGGCTAGCTGGGTTGAGAGAGCAGTACTTC; CDR3 protein: CSVVGLAGLREQYF
V gene: TRBV28; clone size: -; D gene: -; J gene: TRBJ1-6; CDR3 DNA: TGTGCCAGCAGTAGGCGGACATCTCCTTGGATCTTGGAATTT; CDR3 protein: CASSRRTSPWILEF
V gene: TRBV5-5; clone size: -; D gene: TRBD1; J gene: TRBJ2-3; CDR3 DNA: TGTGCCAGCAGCTCGCCGACAGGGAGCACAGATACGCAGTATTTT; CDR3 protein: CASSSPTGSTDTQYF
V gene: TRBV5-4; clone size: -; D gene: -; J gene: TRBJ1-1; CDR3 DNA: TGTGCCAGCAGCCCCGGGGGGGAAAAGGAGTGGAACACTGAAGCTTTCTTT; CDR3 protein: CASSPGGEKEWNTEAFF
V gene: TRBV27; clone size: few; D gene: TRBD2; J gene: TRBJ2-1; CDR3 DNA: TGTGCCATAGCGGGAGGGCCGGGCAATGAGCAGTTCTTC; CDR3 protein: CAIAGGPGNEQFF
V gene: TRBV6-5; clone size: -; D gene: -; J gene: TRBJ2-2; CDR3 DNA: TGTGCCAGCAGTCGGGACTCACGTAATGGCGGGGAGCTGTTTTTT; CDR3 protein: CASSRDSRNGGELFF
V gene: TRBV19; clone size: few; D gene: -; J gene: TRBJ2-5; CDR3 DNA: TGTGCCAGTAGTCGAGGACTGAGAGAGACCCAGTACTTC; CDR3 protein: CASSRGLRETQYF
V gene: TRBV19; clone size: -; D gene: TRBD1; J gene: TRBJ1-1; CDR3 DNA: TGTGCCACCAAGGGACAGTCGAACACTGAAGCTTTCTTT; CDR3 protein: CATKGQSNTEAFF
V gene: TRBV5-1; clone size: once; D gene: -; J gene: TRBJ2-2; CDR3 DNA: TGCGCCAGCAGCCACGGAGAGAACACCGGGGAGCTGTTTTTT; CDR3 protein: CASSHGENTGELFF
V gene: TRBV6-1; clone size: -; D gene: -; J gene: TRBJ1-1; CDR3 DNA: TGTGCCAGCAGTGAAAGGGGTCGGATCACTGAAGCTTTCTTT; CDR3 protein: CASSERGRITEAFF
V gene: TRBV9; clone size: -; D gene: TRBD1; J gene: TRBJ2-3; CDR3 DNA: TGTGCCAGCAGCGTAGAGGGGACAGGGCAAGATACGCAGTATTTT; CDR3 protein: CASSVEGTGQDTQYF
V gene: TRBV6-5; clone size: -; D gene: -; J gene: TRBJ2-5; CDR3 DNA: TGTGCCAGCAGTCCCCTCGTCGGGTCGGAGACCCAGTACTTC; CDR3 protein: CASSPLVGSETQYF
V gene: TRBV30; clone size: -; D gene: TRBD2; J gene: TRBJ2-3; CDR3 DNA: TGTGCCTGGGGGAGCGGGGTAAGCACAGATACGCAGTATTTT; CDR3 protein: CAWGSGVSTDTQYF
V gene: TRBV11-2; clone size: once; D gene: TRBD1; J gene: TRBJ1-1; CDR3 DNA: TGTGCCAGCAGCTTCGATCAGGGGGCGCGGGCTTTCTTT; CDR3 protein: CASSFDQGARAFF
V gene: TRBV2; clone size: -; D gene: -; J gene: TRBJ1-5; CDR3 DNA: TGTGCCAGCAGTGATGATAATGGGCGAAAGCCCCAGCATTTT; CDR3 protein: CASSDDNGRKPQHF
V gene: TRBV27; clone size: -; D gene: TRBD1; J gene: TRBJ1-5; CDR3 DNA: TGTGCCAGCAGTCCGGACAGGGTCAATCAGCCCCAGCATTTT; CDR3 protein: CASSPDRVNQPQHF
V gene: TRBV19; clone size: -; D gene: -; J gene: TRBJ2-7; CDR3 DNA: TGTGCCAGTAGTCGGCAGGGCGCTTCCTACGAGCAGTACTTC; CDR3 protein: CASSRQGASYEQYF
V gene: TRBV11-3; clone size: -; D gene: -; J gene: TRBJ1-5; CDR3 DNA: TGTGCCAGCAGCTTAGTTTCAGGGGTCAATCAGCCCCAGCATTTT; CDR3 protein: CASSLVSGVNQPQHF
V gene: TRBV28; clone size: -; D gene: TRBD1; J gene: TRBJ1-6; CDR3 DNA: TGTGCCAGCAGTCCGCTGGGACAGGGGAATTCACCCCTCCACTTT; CDR3 protein: CASSPLGQGNSPLHF
V gene: TRBV19; clone size: -; D gene: -; J gene: TRBJ1-1; CDR3 DNA: TGTGCCAGTACGATTAGACAGCTTGAGAACACTGAAGCTTTCTTT; CDR3 protein: CASTIRQLENTEAFF
V gene: TRBV6-6; clone size: -; D gene: -; J gene: TRBJ2-3; CDR3 DNA: TGTGCCAGCAGTCCACGGGGGTGGGGCGGTAGCACAGATACGCAGTATTTT; CDR3 protein: CASSPRGWGGSTDTQYF
V gene: TRBV6-1; clone size: -; D gene: -; J gene: TRBJ1-5; CDR3 DNA: TGTGCCAGCAGTGAGGCGCTAGGCAATCAGCCCCAGCATTTT; CDR3 protein: CASSEALGNQPQHF
V gene: TRBV24-1; clone size: -; D gene: -; J gene: TRBJ1-2; CDR3 DNA: TGTGCCACCAGTGAAGGGGTTCATCACTATGGCTACACCTTC; CDR3 protein: CATSEGVHHYGYTF
V gene: TRBV9; clone size: -; D gene: -; J gene: TRBJ1-2; CDR3 DNA: TGTGCCAGCAGCCTCGGGGGGGATGGCTACACCTTC; CDR3 protein: CASSLGGDGYTF
V gene: TRBV5-4; clone size: -; D gene: TRBD1; J gene: TRBJ1-2; CDR3 DNA: TGTGCCAGCCACCCCGACAGGGAATATGGCTACACCTTC; CDR3 protein: CASHPDREYGYTF
V gene: TRBV4-1; clone size: -; D gene: -; J gene: TRBJ2-1; CDR3 DNA: TGCGCCAGCAGCCAAGACCCCGGGAGCGATGAGCAGTTCTTC; CDR3 protein: CASSQDPGSDEQFF
V gene: TRBV7-9; clone size: -; D gene: TRBD1; J gene: TRBJ2-5; CDR3 DNA: TGTGCCAGCAGCCCACGTATGACAGGGGGCGCGGAGACCCAGTACTTC; CDR3 protein: CASSPRMTGGAETQYF
V gene: TRBV27; clone size: -; D gene: TRBD2; J gene: TRBJ2-5; CDR3 DNA: TGTGCCAGCAGTTTATCCGGACTAGCTCGCCAAGAGACCCAGTACTTC; CDR3 protein: CASSLSGLARQETQYF
V gene: TRBV5-6; clone size: -; D gene: -; J gene: TRBJ1-1; CDR3 DNA: TGTGCCAGCAGCTTTGTACAGGGCAGGACTGAAGCTTTCTTT; CDR3 protein: CASSFVQGRTEAFF
V gene: TRBV27; clone size: once; D gene: -; J gene: TRBJ1-5; CDR3 DNA: TGTGCCAGCAGCTTAGGAGGTGGTAGCAATCAGCCCCAGCATTTT; CDR3 protein: CASSLGGGSNQPQHF
V gene: TRBV6-5; clone size: -; D gene: TRBD1; J gene: TRBJ2-1; CDR3 DNA: TGTGCCAGCAGTTACACGTTCTCCGGACAGGGTGTGCAGTTCTTC; CDR3 protein: CASSYTFSGQGVQFF
V gene: TRBV19; clone size: -; D gene: -; J gene: TRBJ2-1; CDR3 DNA: TGTGCCAGTAGTTCCCTTTACGGGGATGAGCAGTTCTTC; CDR3 protein: CASSSLYGDEQFF
V gene: TRBV5-4; clone size: -; D gene: -; J gene: TRBJ2-7; CDR3 DNA: TGTGCCAGCAGCTTGGAAGCCGAGCAGTACTTC; CDR3 protein: CASSLEAEQYF
V gene: TRBV5-5; clone size: -; D gene: -; J gene: TRBJ1-2; CDR3 DNA: TGTGCCAGCAGCCTGGGATACGGGGGGCGAGATGGCTACACCTTC; CDR3 protein: CASSLGYGGRDGYTF
V gene: TRBV7-2; clone size: -; D gene: TRBD2; J gene: TRBJ2-1; CDR3 DNA: TGTGCCAGCAGCCAACATAAAGCGGCGGGAGGGAGGTTCTTC; CDR3 protein: CASSQHKAAGGRFF
V gene: TRBV2; clone size: -; D gene: -; J gene: TRBJ1-5; CDR3 DNA: TGTGCCAGCAGTGTTGGTGCTATCCTTAATCAGCCCCAGCATTTT; CDR3 protein: CASSVGAILNQPQHF